This T cell receptor beta chain was identified in a study of blood T cell repertoires in COVID-19. Profiled with immunoSEQ multiplex PCR; TCRdb holds only in-frame clones, not every one. This table has 150,000 to 200,000 clones, 84% appearing once. Per germline, CDR1 SGHVS and CDR2 FQNEAQ. CDR3 length equals 15 residues. The J segment lost 0 bases and the V segment lost 5 bases, leaving 4 bases of the junction unmatched. Sequenced material: peripheral blood. This TCR derives from a human donor in a cohort sampled during active COVID-19. The chain links TRBV7-8 to TRBJ1-5; 7 positions match TRBD1. CDR3 region: CASSPDRVSNQPQHF. CDR3 nucleotide sequence: TGTGCCAGCAGCCCTGACAGGGTTAGCAATCAGCCCCAGCATTTT.